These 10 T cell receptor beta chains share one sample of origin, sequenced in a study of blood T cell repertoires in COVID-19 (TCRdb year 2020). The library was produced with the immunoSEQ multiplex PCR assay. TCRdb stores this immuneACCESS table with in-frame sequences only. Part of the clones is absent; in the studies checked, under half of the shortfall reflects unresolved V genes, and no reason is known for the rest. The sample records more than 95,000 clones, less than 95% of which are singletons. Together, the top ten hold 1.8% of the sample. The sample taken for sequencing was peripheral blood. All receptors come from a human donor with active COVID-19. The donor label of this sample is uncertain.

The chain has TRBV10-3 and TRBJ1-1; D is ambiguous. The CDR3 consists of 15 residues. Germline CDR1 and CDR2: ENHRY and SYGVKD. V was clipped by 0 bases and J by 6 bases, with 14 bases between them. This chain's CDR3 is CAISESIRNAPEAFF. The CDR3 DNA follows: TGTGCCATCAGTGAGTCGATCAGGAATGCCCCTGAAGCTTTCTTT.

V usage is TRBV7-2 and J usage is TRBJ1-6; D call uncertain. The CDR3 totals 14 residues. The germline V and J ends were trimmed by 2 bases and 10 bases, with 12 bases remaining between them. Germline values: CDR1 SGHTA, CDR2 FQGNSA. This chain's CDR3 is CASSLFAAGSPLHF. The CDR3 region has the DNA TGTGCCAGCAGCTTATTTGCCGCGGGGTCACCCCTCCACTTT. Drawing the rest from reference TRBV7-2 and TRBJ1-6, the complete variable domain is GAGVSQSPSNKVTEKGKDVELRCDPISGHTALYWYRQSLGQGLEFLIYFQGNSAPDKSGLPSDRFSAERTGGSVSTLTIQRTQQEDSAVYLCASSLFAAGSPLHFGNGTRLTVT.

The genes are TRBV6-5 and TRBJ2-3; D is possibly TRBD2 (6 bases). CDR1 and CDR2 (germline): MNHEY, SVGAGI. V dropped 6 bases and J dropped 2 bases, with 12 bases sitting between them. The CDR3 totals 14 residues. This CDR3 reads CASRSGLDTDTQYF. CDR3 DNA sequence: TGTGCCAGCAGGAGCGGGTTGGACACAGATACGCAGTATTTT.

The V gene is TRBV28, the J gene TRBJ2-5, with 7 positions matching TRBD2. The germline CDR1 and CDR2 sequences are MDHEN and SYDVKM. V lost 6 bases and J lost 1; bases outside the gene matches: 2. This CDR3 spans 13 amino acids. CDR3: CASSPGGQETQYF. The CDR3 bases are TGTGCCAGCAGCCCGGGAGGCCAAGAGACCCAGTACTTC.

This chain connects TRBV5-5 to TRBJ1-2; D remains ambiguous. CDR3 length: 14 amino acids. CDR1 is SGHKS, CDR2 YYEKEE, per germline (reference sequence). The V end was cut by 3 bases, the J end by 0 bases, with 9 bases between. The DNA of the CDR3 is TGTGCCAGCAGCTCCAGAGGAGCTAACTATGGCTACACCTTC. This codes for CASSSRGANYGYTF.

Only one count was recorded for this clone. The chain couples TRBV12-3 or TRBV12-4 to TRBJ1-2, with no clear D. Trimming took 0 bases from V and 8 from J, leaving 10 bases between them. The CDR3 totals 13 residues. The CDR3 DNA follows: TGTGCCAGCAGTTTAGCGCAAATAGTAGGCTACACCTTC. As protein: CASSLAQIVGYTF.

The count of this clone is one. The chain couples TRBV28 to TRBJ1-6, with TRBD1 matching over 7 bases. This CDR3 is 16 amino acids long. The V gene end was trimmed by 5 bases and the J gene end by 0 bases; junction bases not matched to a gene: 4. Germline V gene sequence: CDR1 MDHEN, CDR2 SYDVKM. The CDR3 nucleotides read TGTGCCAGCAGTGCAGCAGGGGGCTCCTATAATTCACCCCTCCACTTT. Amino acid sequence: CASSAAGGSYNSPLHF.

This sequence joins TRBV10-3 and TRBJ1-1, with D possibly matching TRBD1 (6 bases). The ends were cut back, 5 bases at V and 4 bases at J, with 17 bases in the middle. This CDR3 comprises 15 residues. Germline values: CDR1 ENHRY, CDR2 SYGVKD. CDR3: CAISFTAGTSTEAFF. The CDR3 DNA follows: TGTGCCATCAGTTTTACCGCCGGGACAAGCACTGAAGCTTTCTTT.

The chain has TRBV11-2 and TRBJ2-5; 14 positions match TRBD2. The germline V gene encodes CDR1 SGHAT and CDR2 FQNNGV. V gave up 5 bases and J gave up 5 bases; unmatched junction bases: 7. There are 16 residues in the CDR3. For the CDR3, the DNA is TGTGCCAGCAGCAAGAGGGGACTAGCGGGGGAGGAGACCCAGTACTTC. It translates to CASSKRGLAGEETQYF.

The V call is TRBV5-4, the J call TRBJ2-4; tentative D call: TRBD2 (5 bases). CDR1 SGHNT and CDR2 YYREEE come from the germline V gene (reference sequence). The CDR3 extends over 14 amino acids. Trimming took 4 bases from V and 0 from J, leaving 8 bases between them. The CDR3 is CASSMRVAKNIQYF. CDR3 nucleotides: TGTGCCAGCAGCATGCGGGTAGCCAAAAACATTCAGTACTTC.